This is a list of T cell receptor beta chains from one sample in a study of shared clonotypes between healthy human individuals. Measured with immunoSEQ multiplex PCR; TCRdb has only the in-frame clones, and not every one. The sample yields around 1.9 million clones, roughly 91% seen once. The source material was naive CD8+ T cells from PBMCs. Receptor source: a man aged 18 to 29 in good health. Some clones in this sample may be carry-over from other donors' samples. Both conserved end residues are part of each CDR3. Fields, in order: D gene, V gene, J gene, clone size, CDR3 DNA, CDR3 protein. The D gene is left open where the match is weak. Size is stated for part of the rows, as once, few or many counts, or as a class when the clone is expanded.

TRBD1	TRBV28	TRBJ2-7	once	TGTGCCAGTTCACACCGGGACAGCTCCTACGAGCAGTACTTC	CASSHRDSSYEQYF
TRBD2	TRBV7-2	TRBJ2-3	-	TGTGCCAGCAGCTTAGCGATGACTAGCGGGGCCCACTGGGATACGCAGTATTTT	CASSLAMTSGAHWDTQYF
-	TRBV10-1	TRBJ1-2	-	TGCGCCAGGGTATCAGCGGGCTACACCTTC	CARVSAGYTF
-	TRBV28	TRBJ2-1	-	TGTGCCAGCAGTTTCCAGGACAACCACAATGAGCAGTTCTTC	CASSFQDNHNEQFF
TRBD2	TRBV4-1	TRBJ2-5	-	TGCGCCAGCAGCCAATGGGCAGCGGGAGCTGGGGAGACCCAGTACTTC	CASSQWAAGAGETQYF
TRBD2	TRBV2	TRBJ2-4	-	TGTGCCAGCAGTGAACGGGGGGGCACGGCCAGAAACATTCAGTACTTC	CASSERGGTARNIQYF
TRBD1	TRBV28	TRBJ2-5	-	TGTGCCAGCAGTTCCAGGGGGGAGACCCAGTACTTC	CASSSRGETQYF
-	TRBV9	TRBJ2-7	-	TGTGCCAGCAGCGTCGGGCTAGCCTACGAGCAGTACTTC	CASSVGLAYEQYF
TRBD2	TRBV9	TRBJ2-5	-	TGTGCCAGCAGCGCAAGCGGGAGGGCCGTAGAGACCCAGTACTTC	CASSASGRAVETQYF
-	TRBV28	TRBJ2-7	-	TGTGCCAGCAGTCTCCCGACGGGACCCCCCAAGTACTTC	CASSLPTGPPKYF
TRBD2	TRBV5-1	TRBJ2-1	-	TGCGCCAGCAGCCCCAACCGCGGCGTAGCGGGAAACAATGAGCAGTTCTTC	CASSPNRGVAGNNEQFF
-	TRBV29-1	TRBJ1-2	-	TGCAGCGTTGAACCAGGAAACAACTATGGCTACACCTTC	CSVEPGNNYGYTF
-	TRBV9	TRBJ2-7	once	TGTGCCAGCAGCGGTACCGGCGAGCAGTACTTC	CASSGTGEQYF
-	TRBV19	TRBJ2-1	-	TGTGCCAGTAGAGGCAGGTCCAATGAGCAGTTCTTC	CASRGRSNEQFF
-	TRBV19	TRBJ1-1	-	TGTGCCAGTAGTATAGGGTTCTTGGACACTGAAGCTTTCTTT	CASSIGFLDTEAFF
TRBD2	TRBV9	TRBJ2-1	once	TGTGCCAGCAGCGTAGGCGGGACTAGCAGCAATGAGCAGTTCTTC	CASSVGGTSSNEQFF
-	TRBV29-1	TRBJ2-7	-	TGCAGCGTTGAAGATCCGGGCAGCTTCTACGAGCAGTACTTC	CSVEDPGSFYEQYF
-	TRBV9	TRBJ1-1	-	TGTGCCAGCAGTCCCCATAAGGAGAAAGCTTTCTTT	CASSPHKEKAFF
TRBD1	TRBV27	TRBJ2-7	-	TGTGCCAGTGCCAGACAGGGGGCCCCGTACGAGCAGTACTTC	CASARQGAPYEQYF
-	TRBV11-2	TRBJ2-1	once	TGTGCCAGCAGCTTAGGTGGCGGCACATCCTACAATGAGCAGTTCTTC	CASSLGGGTSYNEQFF
TRBD1	TRBV6-5	TRBJ2-7	-	TGTGCCAGCAGAGCGCCGGGACAGGGATTCTACGAGCAGTACTTC	CASRAPGQGFYEQYF